This record concerns one T cell receptor (beta chain) sequence. This sample was taken from a study of blood T cell repertoires in COVID-19. In terms of age and location, participants ranged from roughly 18 to 90 years and lived in about 25 US areas. The study recruited exposed participants who had met a COVID-19 case within 2 weeks before entry. In the authors' methods: How many nucleated cells were present was estimated from reference gene primer amplification. TCRdb's table, derived via immunoSEQ multiplex PCR, lists solely in-frame clones and lacks some. V, J and clone size are taken as reported in that table, and D and trimming were inferred from the DNA itself. Of about 350,000 clones listed, about nine tenths are singletons. The sequencing sample was made of PBMCs or T cells enriched from blood (not recorded which). The sequence derives from a woman younger than 45 who had been exposed to COVID-19.

The CDR3 DNA sequence: TGTGCCAGCAGTGACCGGGAGAGTTCCAAAAGGCCTTACGAGCAGTACTTC. Encoded protein: CASSDRESSKRPYEQYF. The chain is built from TRBV6-4 and TRBJ2-7; D is possibly TRBD2 (6 bases). Germline CDR1 MRHNA, CDR2 SNTAGT. This CDR3 has 17 amino acids. The V gene lost 2 bases and the J gene lost 4 bases, with 21 bases spanning the gap.